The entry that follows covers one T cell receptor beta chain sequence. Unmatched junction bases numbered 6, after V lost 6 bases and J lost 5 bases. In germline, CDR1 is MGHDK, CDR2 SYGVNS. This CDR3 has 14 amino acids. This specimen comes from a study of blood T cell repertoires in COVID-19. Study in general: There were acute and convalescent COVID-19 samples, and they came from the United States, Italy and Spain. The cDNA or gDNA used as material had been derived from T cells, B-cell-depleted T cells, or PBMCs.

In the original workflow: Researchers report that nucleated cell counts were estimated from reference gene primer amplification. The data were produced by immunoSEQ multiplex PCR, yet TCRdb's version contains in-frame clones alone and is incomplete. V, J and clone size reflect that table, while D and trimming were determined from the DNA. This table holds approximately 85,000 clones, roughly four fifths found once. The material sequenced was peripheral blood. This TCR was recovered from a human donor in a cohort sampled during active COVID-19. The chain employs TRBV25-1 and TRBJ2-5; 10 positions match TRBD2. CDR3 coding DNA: TGTGCCAGCAGCAAGCGGGGGGGCTGGGAGACCCAGTACTTC. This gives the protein CASSKRGGWETQYF.